This T cell receptor (beta chain) was found in a study of vaccination effects on CD4 cells after COVID-19 (dated 2022 in TCRdb). In the study overall: Two doses of either the BNT162b2 or the mRNA-1273 mRNA SARS-CoV-2 vaccine were administered to participants. SARS-CoV-2 spike-specific CD4+ TCR repertoires from before and after mRNA vaccination were compared in COVID-19 convalescent patients and in infection-naive vaccine recipients. The full study included ten to eleven COVID-19 convalescent patients and a few SARS-CoV-2-naive healthy vaccine recipients. Cultures from other donors in the study were sequenced using the Oncomine TCR Beta short-read assay on an Illumina iSeq 100. What the authors observed across the whole study: Clones induced by infection and clones induced by vaccination both contracted markedly at late timepoints after vaccination, which fits with T cell responses waning over time. In healthy vaccine recipients, vaccine-induced clones were almost all SARS-CoV-2 mono-reactive, with only 1 of 255 being cross-reactive with common cold coronaviruses. The study was limited by a small number of convalescent patients, and early post-infection timepoints were lacking.

The ViraFEST assay stimulated PBMC with viral peptide pools and then used TCR sequencing to identify antigen-specific CD4+ T cell clonotypes by expansion. After around eleven days of culture, CD4+ T cells were isolated with the EasySep CD4+ T cell isolation kit. The absence of prior SARS-CoV-2 infection in healthy vaccine recipients was confirmed by negative nucleocapsid antibodies before and after vaccination. Some 2 million PBMC per well were cultured in IMDM with about 5.1% human AB serum, 7.5 to 10 IU/ml IL-2 and gentamicin, plus 10 ug/ml peptides. On days 3 and 7, half of the culture medium was replaced with fresh IL-2-containing medium. Unless noted otherwise, every peptide stimulation condition was cultured in triplicate wells. PBMC were separated from whole blood using Ficoll-Paque Plus gradient centrifugation and were then either cryopreserved at -140C or used fresh. The overlapping peptide pools covered the spike proteins of SARS-CoV-2 and of the common cold coronaviruses HCoV-NL63, HCoV-OC43 and HCoV-229E. The QIAamp micro DNA kit was used to extract genomic DNA from the cultured CD4+ T cells.

As concerns this clone: Its antigen target is currently unknown. One base away there is no much larger clone; base qualities are not given.

Libraries were constructed by the immunoSEQ multiplex PCR assay. DNA from the CD4+ T cells that had been cultured and isolated underwent TCR beta CDR3 sequencing. Concerning the study's data processing: Non-productive TCR sequences were discarded, and reads were trimmed to the CDR3 region, with only CDR3s of 7 or more amino acids retained. The MANAFEST web app was used to pick out antigen-specific clonotypes by comparing their expansion in peptide wells with that in reference cultures. Positive clones required FDR<0.05 expansion versus reference and all other wells, odds ratio above 5, and frequency above 0.1% in two replicate wells. Cross-reactive clonotypes were defined as significantly expanded in SARS-CoV-2 spike wells and in at least one common cold coronavirus spike condition. Levenshtein distance calculated with the stringdist R package was used to assess CDR3 similarity, and unrooted trees were constructed with ape in R 3.6.1. As stored in TCRdb, this immuneACCESS dataset retains in-frame rearrangements with V and J assigned. A fraction of the clones does not appear; measured against another copy, unresolved V genes explain less than half of the discrepancy, and the remainder lacks a known reason. V, J and clone size are taken as reported in that table, and D and trimming were inferred from the DNA itself. For this sample there are about 41,000 clones; 65% to 80% appear just once. Jointly, the top ten make up 2.5% to 3% of the sample.

Including the terminal cysteine and phenylalanine, the CDR3 comprises 15 residues. Of the read, only the CDR3 DNA is kept; its 45 bases are in frame from base 1. V is reduced by 3 bases and J by 0 bases, leaving a spacing of 6 bases between them. As encoded in the germline V gene, CDR1 is ENHRY while CDR2 is SYGVKD. This receptor was identified in a human donor who received a COVID-19 vaccine. The V and J genes are TRBV10-3 and TRBJ1-6; the D segment cannot be called with confidence. This material consisted of CD4+ T cells from PBMCs cultured with HCoV-NL63 spike peptides, taken before COVID-19 vaccination. The cell subset or site label of this sample denotes: HCoV-NL63 spike overlapping peptide pool stimulation. The DNA sequence is as follows: TGTGCCATCAGTGACGGACGCTCCTATAATTCACCCCTCCACTTT. Its translation is CAISDGRSYNSPLHF.